This T cell receptor (beta chain) was documented in a study of control samples from healthy donors and cancer patients. CDR3 length equals 17 residues. CDR1 and CDR2 (germline): MGHRA, YSYEKL. After removal of 1 base from V and 6 bases from J, the junction contained 11 bases not matched to a gene. Sequenced by immunoSEQ multiplex PCR; TCRdb stores in-frame clones only, minus some. The sample includes approximately 100,000 clones, 70% to 85% of them seen just once. The receptor was derived from a man aged 70 or older with lung cancer. Material: PBMCs. The rearrangement uses TRBV4-1 and TRBJ2-1, with 8 bases fitting TRBD2. The CDR3 DNA reads TGCGCCAGCAGCCAAGTTATAAAGGCGGGGGGTACCAATGAGCAGTTCTTC. Its translation: CASSQVIKAGGTNEQFF.